One and the same sample provided the 20 T cell receptor beta chains below, sequenced in a study of vaccination effects on CD4 cells after COVID-19. This table comes from immunoSEQ multiplex PCR, and its TCRdb copy is limited to in-frame clones, with some not included. The sample holds about 76,000 clones; 75% to 80% are singletons and the top ten take roughly 2%. Culture lasted about 10 days before CD4+ T cell isolation. These TCRs' antigens remain unknown. Sample: CD4+ T cells from PBMCs cultured without peptide, taken before COVID-19 vaccination. The receptors shown here come from a human donor who received a COVID-19 vaccine.

The rearrangement joins TRBV3-1 (or the pseudogene TRBV3-2) to TRBJ1-5; D is ambiguous. Germline loops: CDR1 LGHDT, CDR2 YNNKEL (reference sequence). This CDR3 comprises 14 residues. Trimming shortened V by 0 bases and J by 6 bases, and 9 bases separated the two germline ends. This CDR3 is CASSQEAGVQPQHF. CDR3 bases: TGTGCCAGCAGCCAAGAAGCCGGGGTTCAGCCCCAGCATTTT.

The CDR3 DNA is TGTGCCAGCAGAACAGGGCAGCCCCAGCATTTT. Translated, it gives CASRTGQPQHF. The J gene is TRBJ1-5, the V gene TRBV6-5; D may be TRBD1 (6 bases). CDR3 length equals 11 residues. CDR1 MNHEY and CDR2 SVGAGI come from the germline V gene. The V gene lost 6 bases and the J gene lost 7 bases, with 7 bases spanning the gap.

The chain carries TRBV18 and TRBJ2-7; 9 nucleotides match TRBD1. The CDR3 is 14 amino acids. Germline V lookup: CDR1 KGHSH, CDR2 LQKENI. Trimming removed 6 bases from V and 4 bases from J; junction bases left unmatched: 7. This CDR3 is CASSSGTGNYEQYV. CDR3 nucleotides: TGTGCCAGCTCTTCCGGGACAGGGAATTACGAGCAGTACGTC.

This chain joins TRBV29-1 and TRBJ1-1; D remains ambiguous. Germline loops: CDR1 SQVTM, CDR2 ANQGSEA. CDR3 size: 11 residues. The V end lost 0 bases, the J end lost 14 bases, and 13 bases lay between the germline ends. The CDR3 DNA sequence: TGCAGCGTTGAAGATAACGGACGGCGATTCTTT. This encodes CSVEDNGRRFF.

The chain has TRBV28 and TRBJ2-1, with no clear D. V was clipped by 9 bases and J by 4 bases, with 10 bases between them. The CDR3 is made up of 12 amino acids. Germline assignment: CDR1 MDHEN and CDR2 SYDVKM. CDR3 nucleotide sequence: TGTGCCAGTAATAGCCAGTACAATGAGCAGTTCTTC. Amino acid sequence: CASNSQYNEQFF.

J is TRBJ2-1 and V is TRBV9; D is perhaps TRBD2 (5 bases). CDR3 length: 15 amino acids. Germline lookup yields CDR1 SGDLS and CDR2 YYNGEE. V was pared by 4 bases and J by 2 bases, with 13 bases between. The CDR3 protein is CASSSGSGTYNEQFF. CDR3 in DNA: TGTGCCAGCAGCTCGGGCAGCGGCACCTACAATGAGCAGTTCTTC.

The chain is built from TRBV12-3 or TRBV12-4 and TRBJ1-1; D is uncertain. CDR3 length equals 11 residues. V lost 3 bases, J lost 4 bases, and 3 bases lay in between. This chain's CDR3 is CASSFGTEAFF. The CDR3 DNA follows: TGTGCCAGCAGTTTTGGCACTGAAGCTTTCTTT.

As DNA, the CDR3 is TGTGCCAGCAGTTTCCGGGCCGACACCGGGGAGCTGTTTTTT. Its protein is CASSFRADTGELFF. The chain couples TRBV2 to TRBJ2-2, with D unclear. Trimming took 5 bases from V and 3 from J, leaving 10 bases between them. Germline V gives CDR1 SNHLY, CDR2 FYNNEI. This CDR3 spans 14 amino acids.

The chain has TRBV28 and TRBJ1-5, with D possibly TRBD1 on 5 matching bases. This CDR3 region has 17 residues. V lost 6 bases to trimming and J lost 0 bases, with 18 bases between them. From germline, CDR1 is MDHEN and CDR2 SYDVKM. CDR3 sequence (DNA): TGTGCCAGCAGCAACCAGGGAGCCAGGTATAGCAATCAGCCCCAGCATTTT. This translates into CASSNQGARYSNQPQHF.

The chain couples TRBV27 to TRBJ1-2; D possibly corresponds to TRBD1 (6 bases). This CDR3 comprises 16 residues. Germline CDR1 reads MNHEY; CDR2 reads SMNVEV (reference sequence). Trimming took off 4 bases at V and 0 bases at J, with 15 bases between the two ends. In DNA form, the CDR3 reads TGTGCCAGCAGTTCCCGGGGGCAGGGTGCTAACTATGGCTACACCTTC. Its protein product is CASSSRGQGANYGYTF.

This clone has more than one count but fewer than ten. V and J are TRBV11-2 and TRBJ1-1; D perhaps matches TRBD1 (6 bases). Germline V gives CDR1 SGHAT, CDR2 FQNNGV. Between the trimmed V and J ends, which lost 4 bases and 4 bases, there was a span of 13 bases. The CDR3 covers 14 residues. CDR3 in DNA: TGTGCCAGCAGCTCCGGGGTGACAGGCACTGAAGCTTTCTTT. Translated: CASSSGVTGTEAFF.

This clone occurred once. The chain couples TRBV30 to TRBJ1-1; tentative D call: TRBD1 (6 bases). Trimming removed 2 bases from V and 0 bases from J, with 7 bases in between. This CDR3 is built from 13 residues. The germline CDR1 and CDR2 sequences are GTSNPN and SVGIG (reference sequence). The CDR3 nucleotides are TGTGCCTGGAGTAGGACAGTGAACACTGAAGCTTTCTTT. This encodes CAWSRTVNTEAFF.

The genes are TRBV5-1 and TRBJ2-5, with 8 bases identical to TRBD1. Trimming removed 2 bases from V and 5 bases from J; junction bases left unmatched: 5. Germline CDR1 SGHRS, CDR2 YFSETQ. This CDR3 contains 14 residues. The CDR3 is CASSLQGVTETQYF. CDR3 bases: TGCGCCAGCAGCTTACAGGGGGTTACGGAGACCCAGTACTTC.

The J gene is TRBJ2-3, the V gene TRBV24-1; D tentatively fits TRBD1 or TRBD2 (5 bases each). Germline V gene lookup returns CDR1 KGHDR and CDR2 SFDVKD. CDR3 length: 16 residues. V was shortened by 6 bases and J by 0 bases, with 15 bases between the two germline ends. The CDR3 protein is CATSKTGTVSTDTQYF. The CDR3, as DNA: TGTGCCACCAGTAAGACCGGGACGGTGAGCACAGATACGCAGTATTTT.

The V call is TRBV2, the J call TRBJ1-5; D possibly corresponds to TRBD1 (5 bases). The germline V gene encodes CDR1 SNHLY and CDR2 FYNNEI. The CDR3 loop spans 15 amino acids. Trimming shortened V by 4 bases and J by 6 bases, and 16 bases separated the two germline ends. For the CDR3, the DNA is TGTGCCAGCAGTGTGCTTCAGGGAGTGGGTCAGCCCCAGCATTTT. Amino acids: CASSVLQGVGQPQHF.

This clone was picked up a small number of times. This chain links TRBV3-1 (or the pseudogene TRBV3-2) with TRBJ2-2; weak D call: TRBD2 (5 bases). V lost 4 bases to trimming and J lost 8 bases, with 14 bases between them. Germline CDR1 is LGHDT and CDR2 is YNNKEL (reference sequence). CDR3 length: 14 amino acids. CDR3 in amino acids: CASSPSGGVGELFF. The CDR3 DNA reads TGTGCCAGCAGCCCCTCCGGAGGCGTGGGGGAGCTGTTTTTT.

There are a few counts of this clone. The chain couples TRBV30 to TRBJ1-6; TRBD1 aligns across 7 bases. Trimming removed 3 bases from V and 11 bases from J; junction bases left unmatched: 13. This CDR3 contains 15 residues. The germline gives CDR1 GTSNPN, CDR2 SVGIG (reference sequence). The CDR3 DNA reads TGTGCCTGGAGACTAACAGGGGCGAACGAAGCACCCCTCCACTTT. Protein product: CAWRLTGANEAPLHF.

Points on this clone: At one boundary the junction diverges from the germline segment, which might be a read error. The rearrangement joins TRBV24-1 to TRBJ2-2, with 10 bases that match TRBD2. CDR3 length: 16 residues. Germline CDR1 is KGHDR and CDR2 is SFDVKD. As DNA, the CDR3 is TGTGCCACCAGTGACACGGGACTAGCGAAAACCGGGGAGCTGTTTTTT. Its protein product is CATSDTGLAKTGELFF.

CDR3: CASSYDWVTGELFF. In nucleotides, the CDR3 is TGTGCCAGCAGTTACGACTGGGTCACCGGGGAGCTGTTTTTT. J is TRBJ2-2 and V is TRBV6-5, with D unresolved. The CDR3 consists of 14 residues. The V end was cut by 2 bases, the J end by 4 bases, with 8 bases between. Germline CDR1 is MNHEY and CDR2 is SVGAGI.

The rearrangement uses TRBV6-9 and TRBJ1-2; 8 bases are shared with TRBD1. The V gene's germline CDR1 is MNHGY and CDR2 SVAAGI. Trimming cost V 3 bases and J 3 bases; bases outside gene matches: 3. The CDR3 is 14 residues long. CDR3 loop: CASSYYRGDYGYTF. CDR3 nucleotide sequence: TGTGCCAGCAGTTACTACAGGGGGGACTATGGCTACACCTTC.